Listed here is a single T cell receptor beta chain. Its antigen remains unidentified. This CDR3 is built from 16 residues. Trimming removed 3 bases at V and 6 bases at J, with 17 bases between. Germline CDR1 is MNHEY and CDR2 is SVGAGI. The treatment: 19 received Ad26.COV2.S at low or high dose, single or two shots; roughly 5 received placebo; per-sample allocation not given. Sampling took place 63 days after the first vaccine or placebo injection. Measured with immunoSEQ multiplex PCR; TCRdb has only the in-frame clones, and not every one. This table has almost 400,000 clones, about 91% appearing once. This entry belongs to a study of Ad26.COV2.S vaccination and SARS-CoV-2 variants. Study observations and caveats: Total T cell responses may have been underestimated by the TCR breadth and depth analyses.

Source: peripheral blood, taken in a trial of Ad26.COV2.S vaccine versus placebo. The origin of this receptor is a person between 18 and 60 years old who received the Ad26.COV2.S COVID-19 vaccine or a placebo. The chain joins TRBV6-5 to TRBJ2-2; perhaps TRBD2 as D (5 bases). The CDR3 here is CASSYKAFPRAGELFF. The CDR3 nucleotides read TGTGCCAGCAGTTATAAGGCCTTCCCGCGGGCCGGGGAGCTGTTTTTT.